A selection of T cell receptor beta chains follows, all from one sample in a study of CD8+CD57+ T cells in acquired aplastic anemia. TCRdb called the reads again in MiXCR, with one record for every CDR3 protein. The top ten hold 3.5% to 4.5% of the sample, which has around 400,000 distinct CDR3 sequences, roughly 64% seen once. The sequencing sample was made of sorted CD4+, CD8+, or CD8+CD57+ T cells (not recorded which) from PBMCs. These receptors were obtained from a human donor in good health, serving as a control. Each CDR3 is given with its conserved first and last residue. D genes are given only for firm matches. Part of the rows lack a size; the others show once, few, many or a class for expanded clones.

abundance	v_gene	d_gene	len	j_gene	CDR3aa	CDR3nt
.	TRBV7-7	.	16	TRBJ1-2	CASSLGRAGTQYFYTF	TGTGCTAGCAGCTTAGGCAGGGCAGGTACGCAGTATTTTTACACCTTC
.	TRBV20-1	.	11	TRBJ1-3	CSGQSTNYVYF	TGCAGTGGGCAGTCTACCAACTATGTCTATTTT
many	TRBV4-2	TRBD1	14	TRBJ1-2	CASSPPGQGYGYTF	TGTGCCAGCAGTCCTCCGGGACAGGGCTATGGCTACACCTTC
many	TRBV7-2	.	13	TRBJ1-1	CASSLVVGAEAFF	TGTGCCAGCAGCTTAGTGGTGGGGGCTGAAGCTTTCTTT
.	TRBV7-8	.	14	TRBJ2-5	CASSIERGGETEHF	TGTGCTAGCAGCATAGAAAGGGGTGGGGAGACCGAGCACTTC
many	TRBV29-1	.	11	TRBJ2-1	CSVRLVWEQFF	TGCAGCGTTAGACTAGTCTGGGAGCAGTTCTTC
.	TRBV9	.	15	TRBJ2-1	CASSPGTGNGNEQFF	TGTGCCAGCAGCCCAGGGACGGGGAATGGCAATGAGCAGTTCTTC
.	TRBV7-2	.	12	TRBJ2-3	CASSRRVDTQYF	TGTGCCAGCAGCCGCAGGGTGGATACGCAGTATTTT
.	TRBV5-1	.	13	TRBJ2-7	CASSPGPAPEQYF	TGCGCCAGCAGCCCCGGACCGGCCCCAGAGCAGTACTTC
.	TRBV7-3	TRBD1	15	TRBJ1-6	CASSSKRVGTGPLHF	TGTGCCAGCAGCAGTAAGAGGGTCGGGACAGGACCACTCCACTTT
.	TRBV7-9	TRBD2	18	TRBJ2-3	CASSTGLRRRTYTDTQYF	TGTGCCAGCAGCACGGGACTAAGACGTCGAACCTACACAGATACGCAGTATTTT
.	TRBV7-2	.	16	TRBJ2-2	CASSLGPQVCYEQLFF	TGTGCCAGCAGCTTGGGACCACAGGTATGCTACGAGCAGCTGTTTTTT
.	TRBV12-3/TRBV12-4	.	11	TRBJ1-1	CASSWGEKAFF	TGTGCCAGCAGCTGGGGGGAGAAAGCTTTCTTT
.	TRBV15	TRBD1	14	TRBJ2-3	CATSRIDRADTQYF	TGTGCCACCAGCAGAATCGACAGGGCAGATACGCAGTATTTT
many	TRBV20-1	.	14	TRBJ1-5	CSARGGQLNQPQHF	TGCAGTGCTAGAGGCGGGCAGTTAAATCAGCCCCAGCATTTT
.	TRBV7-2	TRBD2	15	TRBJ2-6	CASSLGTSREHVLTF	TGTGCCAGCAGCTTAGGGACTAGTCGCGAGCACGTCCTCACTTTC
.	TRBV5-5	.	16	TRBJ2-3	CASSGDWGQRGDTQYF	TGTGCCAGCAGCGGCGATTGGGGGCAACGGGGGGATACGCAGTATTTT
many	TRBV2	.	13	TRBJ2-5	CASKVEIQETQYF	TGTGCCAGCAAGGTCGAGATCCAAGAGACCCAGTACTTC
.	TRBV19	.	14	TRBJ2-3	CVSSPSRRLNTQYF	TGTGTCAGTAGTCCATCGCGTCGATTGAATACGCAGTATTTT
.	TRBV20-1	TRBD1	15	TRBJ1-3	CSARRRGLHRGTIYF	TGCAGTGCTAGACGCAGGGGGCTACACCGGGGCACCATATATTTT
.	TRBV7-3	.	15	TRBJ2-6	CASSLPGLSAEANTF	TGTGCCAGCAGCTTACCGGGGCTGAGCGCTGAGGCCAACACTTTC
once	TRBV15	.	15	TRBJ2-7	CATSSRDRGAHEQYF	TGTGCCACCAGCAGCAGAGACCGGGGCGCTCACGAGCAGTACTTC
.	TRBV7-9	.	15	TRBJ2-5	CASQVGEGPGEHQYF	TGTGCCAGCCAGGTGGGGGAAGGGCCGGGAGAGCACCAGTACTTC
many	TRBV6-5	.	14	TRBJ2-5	CASSFTGPQETQYF	TGTGCCAGCAGTTTTACGGGTCCTCAAGAGACCCAGTACTTC
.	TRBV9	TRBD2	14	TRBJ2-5	CASRPGGSSETQYF	TGTGCCAGCAGGCCCGGGGGGAGTTCGGAGACCCAGTACTTC
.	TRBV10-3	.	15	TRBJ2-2	CAISSPTGRTGELFF	TGTGCCATCAGTTCTCCCACGGGGCGGACCGGGGAGCTGTTTTTT
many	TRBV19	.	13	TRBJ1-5	CASSQNSNQPQHF	TGTGCCAGTAGTCAAAATAGCAATCAGCCCCAGCATTTT
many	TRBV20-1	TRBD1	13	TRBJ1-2	CSAIRTGWDGYTF	TGCAGTGCGATCCGGACAGGGTGGGATGGCTACACCTTC